This entry lists 27 T cell receptor beta chains sequenced from one sample in a study of control samples from healthy donors and cancer patients. Profiled with immunoSEQ multiplex PCR; TCRdb holds only in-frame clones, not every one. The top ten hold approximately 2% of the sample, which has 150,000 or so clones, around 92% seen once. Sequencing input: blood. These receptors all come from a woman aged 45-65 years in good health.

The rearrangement links TRBV21-1 to TRBJ1-3; the table gives TRBD1 as D, unverified against the DNA. TRBV21-1 is noted as a pseudogene. The CDR3 is made up of 18 amino acids. CDR3 residues: CASSKGQEDRDSGNTIYF. CDR3 DNA: TGTGCCAGCAGCAAAGGACAAGAGGACAGGGACTCTGGAAACACCATATATTTT.

The V call is TRBV6-1, the J call TRBJ1-4; 9 bases align to TRBD1. The CDR3 extends over 16 amino acids. Per germline, CDR1 MNHNS and CDR2 SASEGT. V gave up 2 bases and J gave up 7 bases; unmatched junction bases: 8. The CDR3 region is CASSELMDRGGEKLFF. CDR3 sequence (DNA): TGTGCCAGCAGTGAATTAATGGACAGGGGAGGTGAAAAACTGTTTTTT.

The chain links TRBV5-1 to TRBJ2-3; TRBD2 matches 12 bases. CDR3 length: 15 residues. The germline gives CDR1 SGHRS, CDR2 YFSETQ. V dropped 2 bases and J dropped 4; count of bases not matched to a gene: 2. The DNA of the CDR3 is TGCGCCAGCAGCTTCGGACTAGCGGGGTCAGATACGCAGTATTTT. Its protein product is CASSFGLAGSDTQYF.

This chain links TRBV2 with TRBJ1-1, with no clear D. V was clipped by 4 bases and J by 2 bases, with 8 bases between them. This CDR3 is 13 amino acids long. CDR1 and CDR2 (germline): SNHLY, FYNNEI. CDR3 region: CASSGGVNTEAFF. CDR3 sequence (DNA): TGTGCCAGCAGTGGCGGGGTAAACACTGAAGCTTTCTTT.

V is TRBV28 and J is TRBJ1-6, with 7 bases that match TRBD1. This CDR3 spans 16 amino acids. Germline loops: CDR1 MDHEN, CDR2 SYDVKM. Losses at the gene ends were 6 bases for V and 6 bases for J; bases not matched to a gene: 11. CDR3 protein: CASRSTGRDINSPLHF. In nucleotides, the CDR3 is TGTGCCAGCAGATCGACAGGGAGGGATATTAATTCACCCCTCCACTTT. The whole variable domain, filled in from reference TRBV28 and TRBJ1-6, reads DVKVTQSSRYLVKRTGEKVFLECVQDMDHENMFWYRQDPGLGLRLIYFSYDVKMKEKGDIPEGYSVSREKKERFSLILESASTNQTSMYLCASRSTGRDINSPLHFGNGTRLTVT.

V and J are TRBV19 and TRBJ1-5; TRBD1 agrees at 8 bases. V trimming: 5 bases; J trimming: 7 bases; junction bases outside the gene matches: 10. This CDR3 region has 15 residues. Germline loops: CDR1 LNHDA, CDR2 SQIVND (reference sequence). The CDR3 sequence: CASSEVDRGDQPQHF. In DNA, the CDR3 is TGTGCCAGTAGTGAGGTCGACAGGGGTGACCAGCCCCAGCATTTT.

The chain recombines TRBV7-9 with TRBJ2-3; D gene ambiguous. CDR1 SEHNR and CDR2 FQNEAQ come from the germline V gene (reference sequence). Deletions cut 4 bases from V and 2 bases from J, with 22 bases between. The CDR3 runs to 18 residues. CDR3 loop: CASSSPAVWVGHTDTQYF. As DNA, the CDR3 is TGTGCCAGCAGCTCACCCGCGGTTTGGGTGGGCCACACAGATACGCAGTATTTT.

This chain joins TRBV28 and TRBJ2-2; TRBD1 matches at 7 bases. From germline, CDR1 is MDHEN and CDR2 SYDVKM. Trimming cost V 7 bases and J 1 base; bases outside gene matches: 6. The CDR3 has 15 residues. The CDR3 protein is CASTKGARNTGELFF. The CDR3, as DNA: TGTGCCAGCACGAAGGGGGCTAGGAACACCGGGGAGCTGTTTTTT.

The chain carries TRBV19 and TRBJ1-2, with 8 bases matching TRBD1. The CDR3 totals 14 residues. Germline CDR1 and CDR2: LNHDA and SQIVND (reference sequence). V lost 9 bases to trimming and J lost 4 bases; unmatched junction nucleotides: 10. CDR3 sequence reads: CASHRTGPIYGYTF. The CDR3 nucleotides read TGTGCCAGCCACCGGACAGGGCCTATCTATGGCTACACCTTC.

The chain combines TRBV6-5 with TRBJ2-1; D not resolved. Looked up from germline, CDR1 is MNHEY and CDR2 is SVGAGI. The CDR3 length is 13 residues. In DNA, the CDR3 is TGTGCGGCCAACCGTGGCTCCTACAATGAGCAGTTCTTC. Translation: CAANRGSYNEQFF.

The rearrangement joins TRBV5-1 to TRBJ2-5; the D gene is possibly TRBD1 (5 bases). V lost 0 bases, J lost 6 bases, and 12 bases lay in between. This CDR3 region has 14 residues. In germline, CDR1 is SGHRS, CDR2 YFSETQ. CDR3 nucleotides: TGCGCCAGCAGCTTGGAGGCCAGGGTGAAGACCCAGTACTTC. It is translated as CASSLEARVKTQYF.

The rearrangement joins TRBV19 to TRBJ1-1; possibly TRBD1 for D (6 bases). Per germline, CDR1 LNHDA and CDR2 SQIVND (reference sequence). The CDR3 spans 14 residues. V lost 1 base to trimming and J lost 5 bases, with 11 bases between them. The CDR3 nucleotides are TGTGCCAGTAGTATAGTGGTCAGGGGTACTGAAGCTTTCTTT. This translates into CASSIVVRGTEAFF.

The chain employs TRBV10-2 and TRBJ2-7, with D possibly being TRBD2 (6 bases). This CDR3 comprises 14 residues. Trimming left V 6 bases short and J 2 bases short, with 14 bases between. Germline loops: CDR1 WSHSY, CDR2 SAAADI. The CDR3 reads CASSTGGTAYEQYF. The CDR3 DNA reads as TGCGCCAGCAGCACAGGAGGGACGGCCTACGAGCAGTACTTC.

The V gene is TRBV6-5, the J gene TRBJ1-2; D might be TRBD1 (6 bases). Per germline, CDR1 MNHEY and CDR2 SVGAGI. V was clipped by 2 bases and J by 7 bases, with 14 bases between them. This CDR3 has 14 residues. The CDR3 here is CASSYQAGAGGYTF. For the CDR3, the DNA is TGTGCCAGCAGTTACCAGGCAGGGGCTGGTGGCTACACCTTC.

This clone was detected only once. The chain employs TRBV5-5 and TRBJ1-1, with a weak D call TRBD1 (6 bases). The length of the CDR3 is 14 residues. V was shortened by 4 bases and J by 10 bases, with 20 bases between the two germline ends. The V gene's germline CDR1 is SGHKS and CDR2 YYEKEE (reference sequence). CDR3 sequence (DNA): TGTGCCAGCAGCCCCCAGGACAGCTTTTGGGCAGCTTTCTTT. Translation gives CASSPQDSFWAAFF.

This clone was detected only once. V gene TRBV7-9 combines with J gene TRBJ1-3, with 9 nucleotides matching TRBD1. Germline V gene lookup returns CDR1 SEHNR and CDR2 FQNEAQ (reference sequence). The trim removed 5 bases at V and 8 bases at J, leaving 4 bases unmatched. The CDR3 totals 13 residues. CDR3 nucleotide sequence: TGTGCCAGCAGCCCGACAGGGGGGGACACCATATATTTT. This sequence encodes CASSPTGGDTIYF.

This CDR3 is CASSQVGGPDTQYF. In DNA, the CDR3 is TGCGCCAGCAGCCAAGTTGGGGGTCCAGATACGCAGTATTTT. The gene calls are TRBV4-1 and TRBJ2-3, with D tentatively TRBD1 or TRBD2 (5 bases each). Trimming removed 1 base from V and 4 bases from J, with 9 bases in between. CDR3 length: 14 residues. Germline loops: CDR1 MGHRA, CDR2 YSYEKL.

CDR3 nucleotide sequence: TGTGCCAGCAGTAAGGGAAGTCCGGGGACTAATGAAAAACTGTTTTTT. As protein: CASSKGSPGTNEKLFF. The chain has TRBV2 and TRBJ1-4; D is ambiguous. This CDR3 is 16 amino acids long. Germline V CDR1 and CDR2: SNHLY, FYNNEI. Trimming took off 5 bases at V and 2 bases at J, with 15 bases between the two ends. The entire variable domain, with the rest obtained from reference TRBV2 and TRBJ1-4, is as follows: EPEVTQTPSHQVTQMGQEVILRCVPISNHLYFYWYRQILGQKVEFLVSFYNNEISEKSEIFDDQFSVERPDGSNFTLKIRSTKLEDSAMYFCASSKGSPGTNEKLFFGSGTQLSVL.

This sequence joins TRBV7-2 and TRBJ2-1; D gene unclear. The CDR3 contains 14 residues. Per germline, CDR1 SGHTA and CDR2 FQGNSA. With 5 bases removed from V and 5 bases from J, the gap between germline ends came to 13 bases. CDR3: CASSVSGPNNEQFF. For the CDR3, the DNA is TGTGCCAGCAGCGTCTCCGGGCCCAACAATGAGCAGTTCTTC. Full variable domain (outside the CDR3, taken from reference TRBV7-2 and TRBJ2-1): GAGVSQSPSNKVTEKGKDVELRCDPISGHTALYWYRQSLGQGLEFLIYFQGNSAPDKSGLPSDRFSAERTGGSVSTLTIQRTQQEDSAVYLCASSVSGPNNEQFFGPGTRLTVL.

The chain links TRBV20-1 to TRBJ1-1; tentatively, D is TRBD1 (5 bases). This CDR3 has 11 amino acids. The V gene's germline CDR1 is DFQATT and CDR2 SNEGSKA (reference sequence). Trimming removed 4 bases at V and 11 bases at J, with 14 bases between. DNA of the CDR3: TGCAGTGCTATCTGGGGGTATAGTGCTTTCTTT. This codes for CSAIWGYSAFF.

The chain uses TRBV7-9 and TRBJ1-1, with no clear D. Germline values: CDR1 SEHNR, CDR2 FQNEAQ (reference sequence). CDR3 length equals 12 residues. Trimming left V 5 bases short and J 4 bases short, with 8 bases between. CDR3 sequence: CASSPLPTEAFF. The DNA for the CDR3 is TGTGCCAGCAGCCCTCTGCCCACTGAAGCTTTCTTT.

The CDR3, as DNA: TGTGCCAGCAGCCAAGAGGTTCAGGTCGGAAAACTGTTTTTT. Protein sequence: CASSQEVQVGKLFF. J is TRBJ1-4 and V is TRBV4-2; D ambiguous. This CDR3 has 14 amino acids. Germline-derived CDR1 and CDR2 are LGHNA and YNFKEQ. The V end was cut by 0 bases, the J end by 10 bases, with 12 bases between.

This clone was observed a single time. The chain joins TRBV5-1 to TRBJ2-3; D may be TRBD2 (6 bases). Germline CDR1 SGHRS, CDR2 YFSETQ. V gave up 4 bases and J gave up 1 base, with 16 bases separating them. This CDR3 is 16 amino acids long. The chain's CDR3 is CASSRDPSVGTDTQYF. The CDR3 DNA is TGCGCCAGCAGCCGGGATCCTAGCGTTGGCACAGATACGCAGTATTTT.

The V call is TRBV2, the J call TRBJ1-2; tentative D call: TRBD1 (6 bases). The CDR3 consists of 15 residues. Deletions cut 2 bases from V and 2 bases from J, with 12 bases between. Germline-derived CDR1 and CDR2 are SNHLY and FYNNEI. CDR3 bases: TGTGCCAGCAGTGAAATGGGGGACACAAACTATGGCTACACCTTC. Its translation: CASSEMGDTNYGYTF.

The chain links TRBV5-6 to TRBJ2-1; 9 bases line up with TRBD2. From germline, CDR1 is SGHDT and CDR2 YYEEEE. Trimming took 4 bases from V and 7 from J; bases not matched to a gene: 12. CDR3 length: 16 amino acids. The CDR3 sequence: CASSLAGIGIRNEQFF. DNA for the CDR3: TGTGCCAGCAGCCTAGCGGGAATAGGTATTAGGAATGAGCAGTTCTTC.

The genes are TRBV7-8 and TRBJ1-4; perhaps TRBD1 as D (6 bases). In germline, CDR1 is SGHVS, CDR2 FQNEAQ. The ends were cut back, 5 bases at V and 6 bases at J, with 16 bases in the middle. The CDR3 contains 15 residues. CDR3 bases: TGTGCCAGCAGCCCGCCAGGGGCGCGGGATGAAAAACTGTTTTTT. It yields the protein CASSPPGARDEKLFF.

The V gene is TRBV28, the J gene TRBJ2-4, with TRBD1 matching over 7 bases. V lost 7 bases and J lost 8; bases outside the gene matches: 14. The CDR3 covers 15 residues. Germline loops: CDR1 MDHEN, CDR2 SYDVKM. CDR3 DNA: TGTGCCAGCAACCAACAGGGGCCGGGGATGGACATTCAGTACTTC. It translates to CASNQQGPGMDIQYF. Filled out from reference TRBV28 and TRBJ2-4, the complete variable domain reads DVKVTQSSRYLVKRTGEKVFLECVQDMDHENMFWYRQDPGLGLRLIYFSYDVKMKEKGDIPEGYSVSREKKERFSLILESASTNQTSMYLCASNQQGPGMDIQYFGAGTRLSVL.